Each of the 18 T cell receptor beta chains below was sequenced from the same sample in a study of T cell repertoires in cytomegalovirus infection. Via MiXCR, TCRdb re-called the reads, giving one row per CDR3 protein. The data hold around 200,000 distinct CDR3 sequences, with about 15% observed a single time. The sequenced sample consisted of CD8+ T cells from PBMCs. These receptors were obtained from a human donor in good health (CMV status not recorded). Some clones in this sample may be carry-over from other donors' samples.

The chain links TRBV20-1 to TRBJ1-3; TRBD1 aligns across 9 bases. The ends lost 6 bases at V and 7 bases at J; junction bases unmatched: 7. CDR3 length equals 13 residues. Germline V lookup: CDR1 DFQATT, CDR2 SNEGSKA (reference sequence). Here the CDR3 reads CSAPRDRENTIYF. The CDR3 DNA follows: TGCAGTGCCCCCCGGGACAGGGAGAACACCATATATTTT.

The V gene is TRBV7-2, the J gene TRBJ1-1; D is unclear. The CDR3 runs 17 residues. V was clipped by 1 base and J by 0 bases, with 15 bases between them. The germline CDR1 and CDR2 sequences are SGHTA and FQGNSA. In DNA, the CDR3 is TGTGCCAGCAGCTTAGGGCCCGTAGGCCCCTTGAACACTGAAGCTTTCTTT. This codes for CASSLGPVGPLNTEAFF.

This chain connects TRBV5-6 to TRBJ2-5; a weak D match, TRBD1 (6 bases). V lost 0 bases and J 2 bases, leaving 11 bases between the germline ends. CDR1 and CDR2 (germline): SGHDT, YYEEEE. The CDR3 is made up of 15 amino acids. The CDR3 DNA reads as TGTGCCAGCAGCTTGGTAGGACAGTTGCAAGAGACCCAGTACTTC. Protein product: CASSLVGQLQETQYF.

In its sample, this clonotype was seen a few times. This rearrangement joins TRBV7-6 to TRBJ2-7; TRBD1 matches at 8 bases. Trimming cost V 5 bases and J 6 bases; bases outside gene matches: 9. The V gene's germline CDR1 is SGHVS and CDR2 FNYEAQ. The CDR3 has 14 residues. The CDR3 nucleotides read TGTGCCAGCAGCAGAGGACAGGGTGGAGTCGAGCAGTACTTC. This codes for CASSRGQGGVEQYF.

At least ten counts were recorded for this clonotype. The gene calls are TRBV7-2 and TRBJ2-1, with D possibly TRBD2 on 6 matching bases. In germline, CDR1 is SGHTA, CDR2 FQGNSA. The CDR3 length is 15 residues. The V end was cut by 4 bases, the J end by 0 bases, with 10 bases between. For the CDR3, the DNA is TGTGCCAGCAGCTCGGGACTCAGCTCCTACAATGAGCAGTTCTTC. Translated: CASSSGLSSYNEQFF.

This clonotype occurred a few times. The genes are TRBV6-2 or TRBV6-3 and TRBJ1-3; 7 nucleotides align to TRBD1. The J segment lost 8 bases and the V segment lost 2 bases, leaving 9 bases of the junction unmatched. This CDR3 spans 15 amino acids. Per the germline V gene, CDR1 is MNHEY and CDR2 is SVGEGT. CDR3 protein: CASSYVDRIPDTIYF. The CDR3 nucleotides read TGTGCCAGCAGTTACGTGGACAGGATACCGGACACCATATATTTT.

The CDR3 protein is CASRARAPYGYTF. The CDR3 nucleotides are TGTGCCAGCAGGGCTAGGGCCCCATATGGCTACACCTTC. The V gene is TRBV2, the J gene TRBJ1-2; D unresolved. Per the germline V gene, CDR1 is SNHLY and CDR2 is FYNNEI. CDR3 length equals 13 residues. V was trimmed by 6 bases and J by 5 bases, leaving 13 bases between them.

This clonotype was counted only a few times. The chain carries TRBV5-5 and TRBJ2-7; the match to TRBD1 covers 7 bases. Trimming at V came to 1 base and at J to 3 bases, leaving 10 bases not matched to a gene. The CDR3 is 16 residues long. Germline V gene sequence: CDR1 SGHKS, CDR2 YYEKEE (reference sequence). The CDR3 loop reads CASSLQKGARDYEQYF. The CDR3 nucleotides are TGTGCCAGCAGCTTGCAAAAGGGGGCCAGGGACTACGAGCAGTACTTC.

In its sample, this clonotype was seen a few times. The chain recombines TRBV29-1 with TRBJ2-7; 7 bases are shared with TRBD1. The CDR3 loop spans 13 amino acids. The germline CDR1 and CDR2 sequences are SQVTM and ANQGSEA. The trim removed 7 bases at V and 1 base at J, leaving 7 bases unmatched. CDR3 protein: CSGTGTASYEQYF. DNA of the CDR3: TGCAGCGGGACTGGGACAGCTTCCTACGAGCAGTACTTC.

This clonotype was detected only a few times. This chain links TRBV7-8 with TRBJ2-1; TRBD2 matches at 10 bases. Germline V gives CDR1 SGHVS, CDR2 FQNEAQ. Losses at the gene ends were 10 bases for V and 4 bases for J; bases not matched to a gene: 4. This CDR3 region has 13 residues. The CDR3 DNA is TGTGCCACAGAGCGGGGGGGTTACAATGAGCAGTTCTTC. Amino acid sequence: CATERGGYNEQFF.

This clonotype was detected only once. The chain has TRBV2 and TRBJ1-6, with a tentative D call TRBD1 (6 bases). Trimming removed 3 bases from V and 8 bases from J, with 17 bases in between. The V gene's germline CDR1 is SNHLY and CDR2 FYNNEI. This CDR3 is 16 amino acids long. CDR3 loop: CASSDAGANFDSPLHF. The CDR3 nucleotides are TGTGCCAGCAGTGATGCGGGGGCAAACTTCGATTCACCCCTCCACTTT.

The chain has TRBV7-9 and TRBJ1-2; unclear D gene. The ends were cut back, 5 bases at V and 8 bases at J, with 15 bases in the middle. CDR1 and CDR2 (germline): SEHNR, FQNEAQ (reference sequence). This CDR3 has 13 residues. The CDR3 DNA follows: TGTGCCAGCAGCCCGGACTTAGAAGAGGGCTACACCTTC. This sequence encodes CASSPDLEEGYTF.

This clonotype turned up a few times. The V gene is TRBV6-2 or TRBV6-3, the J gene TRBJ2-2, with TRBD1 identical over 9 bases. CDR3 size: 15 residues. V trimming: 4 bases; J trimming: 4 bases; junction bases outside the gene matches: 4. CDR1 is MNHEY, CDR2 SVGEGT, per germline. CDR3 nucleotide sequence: TGTGCCAGCAGTTTGAACAGGGGGCTCACCGGGGAGCTGTTTTTT. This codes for CASSLNRGLTGELFF.

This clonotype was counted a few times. DNA of the CDR3: TGTGCCAGCAGCGGAATCGGGGAATGGCAGTTCGCTTTCTTT. Protein: CASSGIGEWQFAFF. This chain connects TRBV7-9 to TRBJ1-1; no clear D. CDR1 and CDR2 from the germline V gene are SEHNR and FQNEAQ (reference sequence). V gave up 5 bases and J gave up 11 bases, with 21 bases separating them. The CDR3 is 14 residues long.

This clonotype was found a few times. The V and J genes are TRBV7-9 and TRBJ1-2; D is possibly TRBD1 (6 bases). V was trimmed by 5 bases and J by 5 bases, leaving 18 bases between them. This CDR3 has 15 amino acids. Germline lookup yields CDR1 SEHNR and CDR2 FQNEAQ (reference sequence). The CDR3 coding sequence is TGTGCCAGCAGCCGTGGCGACAGGAGAGGGTATGGCTACACCTTC. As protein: CASSRGDRRGYGYTF. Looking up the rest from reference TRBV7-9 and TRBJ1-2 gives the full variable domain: DTGVSQNPRHKITKRGQNVTFRCDPISEHNRLYWYRQTLGQGPEFLTYFQNEAQLEKSRLLSDRFSAERPKGSFSTLEIQRTEQGDSAMYLCASSRGDRRGYGYTFGSGTRLTVV.

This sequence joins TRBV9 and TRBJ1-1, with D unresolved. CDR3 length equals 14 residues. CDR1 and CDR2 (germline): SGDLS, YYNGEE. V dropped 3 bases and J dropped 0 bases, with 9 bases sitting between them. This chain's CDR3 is CASSDLKVNTEAFF. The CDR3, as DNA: TGTGCCAGCAGCGACCTCAAGGTGAACACTGAAGCTTTCTTT.

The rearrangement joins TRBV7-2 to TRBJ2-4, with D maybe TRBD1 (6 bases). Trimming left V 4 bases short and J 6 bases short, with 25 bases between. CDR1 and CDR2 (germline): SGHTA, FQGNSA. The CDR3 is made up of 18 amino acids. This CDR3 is CASSSPNWGQRIRNIQYF. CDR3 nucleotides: TGTGCCAGCAGCTCACCAAACTGGGGGCAGCGGATCAGAAACATTCAGTACTTC.

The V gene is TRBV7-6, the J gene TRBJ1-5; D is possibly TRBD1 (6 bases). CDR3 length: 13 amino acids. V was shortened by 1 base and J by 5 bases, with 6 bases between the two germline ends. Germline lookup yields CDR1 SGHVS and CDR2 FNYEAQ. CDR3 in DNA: TGTGCCAGCAGCTTAGAGGGGGATCAGCCCCAGCATTTT. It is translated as CASSLEGDQPQHF.